The clone carrying this T cell receptor (beta chain) was detected a few times. This specimen comes from a study of blood T cell repertoires in COVID-19. Study context: Italy, Spain and the United States were the sources of the convalescent and acute COVID-19 samples.

Original processing notes: Scientists estimated how many nucleated cells there were by amplifying reference gene primers. TCRdb's copy holds only in-frame clones and misses some; the assay was immunoSEQ multiplex PCR. V and J calls and clone size follow that table, whereas D and trimming were derived from the DNA. The table records some 300,000 clones, around 91% of them present only once. The ends lost 8 bases at V and 4 bases at J; junction bases unmatched: 9. The CDR3 contains 14 residues. The V gene's germline CDR1 is MNHEY and CDR2 SVGAGI. This TCR was sampled from a woman between 18 and 29 years old with acute COVID-19. Sample: PBMCs or T cells enriched from blood (not recorded which). The chain combines TRBV6-5 with TRBJ2-7, with 9 positions matching TRBD1. This chain's CDR3 is CASLPRTGVYEQYF. As DNA, the CDR3 is TGTGCCAGCCTCCCTCGGACAGGGGTTTACGAGCAGTACTTC.